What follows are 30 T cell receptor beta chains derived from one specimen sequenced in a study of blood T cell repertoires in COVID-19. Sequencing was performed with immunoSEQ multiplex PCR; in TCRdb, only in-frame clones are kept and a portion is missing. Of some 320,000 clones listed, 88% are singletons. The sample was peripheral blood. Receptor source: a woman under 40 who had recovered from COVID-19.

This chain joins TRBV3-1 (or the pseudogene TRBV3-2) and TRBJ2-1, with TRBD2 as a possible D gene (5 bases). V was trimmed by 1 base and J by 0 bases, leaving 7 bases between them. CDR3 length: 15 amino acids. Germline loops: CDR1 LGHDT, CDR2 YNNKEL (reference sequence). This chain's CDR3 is CASSQGSGSYNEQFF. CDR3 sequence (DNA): TGTGCCAGCAGCCAAGGAAGCGGCTCCTACAATGAGCAGTTCTTC.

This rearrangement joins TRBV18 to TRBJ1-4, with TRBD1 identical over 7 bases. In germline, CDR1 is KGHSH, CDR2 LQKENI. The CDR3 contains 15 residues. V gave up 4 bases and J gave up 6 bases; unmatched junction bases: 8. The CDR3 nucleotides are TGTGCCAGCTCACTTGGGACAGACAAAGATGAAAAACTGTTTTTT. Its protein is CASSLGTDKDEKLFF.

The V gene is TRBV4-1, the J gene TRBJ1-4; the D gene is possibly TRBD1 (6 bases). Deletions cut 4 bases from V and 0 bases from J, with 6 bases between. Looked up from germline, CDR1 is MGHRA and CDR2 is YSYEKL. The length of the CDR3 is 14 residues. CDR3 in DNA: TGCGCCAGCAGCCGGACAGCAACTAATGAAAAACTGTTTTTT. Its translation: CASSRTATNEKLFF.

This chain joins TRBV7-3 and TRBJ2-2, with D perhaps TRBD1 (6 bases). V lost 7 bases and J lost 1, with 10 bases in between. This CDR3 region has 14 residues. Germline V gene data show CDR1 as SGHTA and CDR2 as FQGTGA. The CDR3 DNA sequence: TGTGCCAGCAAGATGACAGGGAACACCGGGGAGCTGTTTTTT. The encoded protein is CASKMTGNTGELFF.

The CDR3 sequence is CASGATSPPQPQHF. The DNA for the CDR3 is TGTGCCAGCGGAGCCACGAGTCCACCTCAGCCCCAGCATTTT. This chain uses TRBV6-5 with TRBJ1-5; no firm D call. Germline loops: CDR1 MNHEY, CDR2 SVGAGI. V lost 8 bases to trimming and J lost 6 bases, with 17 bases between them. This CDR3 has 14 amino acids.

The CDR3 is CASSWQVNNSPLHF. Written as DNA, the CDR3 is TGCGCCAGCAGCTGGCAAGTTAATAATTCACCCCTCCACTTT. The J gene is TRBJ1-6, the V gene TRBV5-1; no firm D call. V dropped 3 bases and J dropped 5 bases, with 9 bases sitting between them. The CDR3 has 14 amino acids. In germline, CDR1 is SGHRS, CDR2 YFSETQ. The full variable domain, rest sourced from reference TRBV5-1 and TRBJ1-6, is KAGVTQTPRYLIKTRGQQVTLSCSPISGHRSVSWYQQTPGQGLQFLFEYFSETQRNKGNFPGRFSGRQFSNSRSEMNVSTLELGDSALYLCASSWQVNNSPLHFGNGTRLTVT.

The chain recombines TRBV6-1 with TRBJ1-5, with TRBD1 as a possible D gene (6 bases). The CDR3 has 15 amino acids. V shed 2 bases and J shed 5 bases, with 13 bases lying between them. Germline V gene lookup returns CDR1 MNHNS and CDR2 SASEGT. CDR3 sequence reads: CASSEQPGVHQPQHF. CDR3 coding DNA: TGTGCCAGCAGTGAACAACCAGGGGTGCATCAGCCCCAGCATTTT.

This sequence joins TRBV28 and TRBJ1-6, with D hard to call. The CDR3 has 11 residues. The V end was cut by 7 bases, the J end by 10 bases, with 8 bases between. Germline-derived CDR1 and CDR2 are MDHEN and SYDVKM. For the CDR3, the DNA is TGTGCCAGCAAAACGAGGTCACCCCTCCACTTT. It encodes CASKTRSPLHF.

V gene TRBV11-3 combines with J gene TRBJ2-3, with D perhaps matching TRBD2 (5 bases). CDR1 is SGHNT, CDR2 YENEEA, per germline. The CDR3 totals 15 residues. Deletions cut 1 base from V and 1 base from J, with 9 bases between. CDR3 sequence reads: CASSLAAAGTDTQYF. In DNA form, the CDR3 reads TGTGCCAGCAGCTTAGCAGCGGCCGGCACAGATACGCAGTATTTT.

The CDR3 sequence: CASSLFQGYEKLFF. The CDR3 DNA is TGTGCCAGCAGCTTGTTCCAGGGCTATGAAAAACTGTTTTTT. The gene calls are TRBV5-6 and TRBJ1-4; a weak D match, TRBD1 (5 bases). The CDR3 spans 14 residues. Germline CDR1 is SGHDT and CDR2 is YYEEEE. The ends were cut back, 1 base at V and 6 bases at J, with 10 bases in the middle.

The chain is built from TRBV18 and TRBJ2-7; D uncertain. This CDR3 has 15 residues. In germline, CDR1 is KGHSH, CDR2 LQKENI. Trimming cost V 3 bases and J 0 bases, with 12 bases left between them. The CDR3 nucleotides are TGTGCCAGCTCACCTTTTCGGTTATTCTCCTACGAGCAGTACTTC. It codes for CASSPFRLFSYEQYF.

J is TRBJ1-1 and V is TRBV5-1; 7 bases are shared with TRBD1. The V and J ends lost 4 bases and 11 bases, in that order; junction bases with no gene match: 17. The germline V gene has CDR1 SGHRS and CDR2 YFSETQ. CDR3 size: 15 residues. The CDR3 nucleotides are TGCGCCAGCAGCCGTCTCGAAGGACAGGCGGAGGGGGCTTTCTTT. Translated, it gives CASSRLEGQAEGAFF.

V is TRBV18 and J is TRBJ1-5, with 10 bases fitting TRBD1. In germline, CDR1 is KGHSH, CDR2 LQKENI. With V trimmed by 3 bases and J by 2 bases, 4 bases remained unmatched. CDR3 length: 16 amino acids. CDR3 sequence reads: CASSPGQGSGNQPQHF. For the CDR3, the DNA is TGTGCCAGCTCACCGGGACAGGGGTCGGGCAATCAGCCCCAGCATTTT.

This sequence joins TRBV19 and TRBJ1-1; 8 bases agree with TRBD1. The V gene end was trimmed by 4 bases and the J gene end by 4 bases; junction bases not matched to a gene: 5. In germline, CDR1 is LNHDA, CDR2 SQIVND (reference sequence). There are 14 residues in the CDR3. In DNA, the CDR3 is TGTGCCAGTAGTACAGGACAGGGATCCACTGAAGCTTTCTTT. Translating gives CASSTGQGSTEAFF.

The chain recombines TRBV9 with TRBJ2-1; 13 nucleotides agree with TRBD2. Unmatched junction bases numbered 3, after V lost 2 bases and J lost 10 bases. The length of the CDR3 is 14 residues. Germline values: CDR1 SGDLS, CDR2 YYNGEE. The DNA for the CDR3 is TGTGCCAGCAGCGTTGGACTAGCGGGGGACGAGCAGTTCTTC. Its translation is CASSVGLAGDEQFF.

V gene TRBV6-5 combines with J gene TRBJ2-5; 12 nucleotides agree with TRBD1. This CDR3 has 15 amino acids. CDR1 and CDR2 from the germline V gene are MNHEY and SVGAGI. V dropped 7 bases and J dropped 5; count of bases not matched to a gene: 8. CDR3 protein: CASNDRDRGHETQYF. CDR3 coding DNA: TGTGCCAGCAACGATAGGGACAGGGGGCACGAGACCCAGTACTTC.

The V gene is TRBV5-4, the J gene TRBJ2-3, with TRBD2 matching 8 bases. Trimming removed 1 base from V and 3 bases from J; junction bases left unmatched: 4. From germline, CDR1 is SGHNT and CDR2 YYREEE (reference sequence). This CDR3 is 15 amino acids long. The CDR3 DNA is TGTGCCAGCAGCTTGCAAGGACTAGCAACAGATACGCAGTATTTT. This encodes CASSLQGLATDTQYF.

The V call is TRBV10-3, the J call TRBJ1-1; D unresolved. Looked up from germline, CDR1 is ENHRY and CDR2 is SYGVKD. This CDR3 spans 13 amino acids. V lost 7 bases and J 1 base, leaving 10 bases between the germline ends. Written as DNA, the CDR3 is TGTGCCATCAATACGGGGAAGAACACTGAAGCTTTCTTT. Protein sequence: CAINTGKNTEAFF.

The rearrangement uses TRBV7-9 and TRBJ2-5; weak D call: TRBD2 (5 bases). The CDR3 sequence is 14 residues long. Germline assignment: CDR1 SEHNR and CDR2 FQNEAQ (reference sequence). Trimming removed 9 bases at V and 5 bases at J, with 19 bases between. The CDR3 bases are TGTGCCAGGGGCTTAAAACTAGGCCGGGAGACCCAGTACTTC. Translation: CARGLKLGRETQYF.

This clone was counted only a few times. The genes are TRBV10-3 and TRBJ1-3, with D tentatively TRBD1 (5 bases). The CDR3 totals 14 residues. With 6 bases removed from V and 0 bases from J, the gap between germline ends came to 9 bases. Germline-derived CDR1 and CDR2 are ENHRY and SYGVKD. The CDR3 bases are TGTGCCATCAGGCAGACAGTCTCTGGAAACACCATATATTTT. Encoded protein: CAIRQTVSGNTIYF.

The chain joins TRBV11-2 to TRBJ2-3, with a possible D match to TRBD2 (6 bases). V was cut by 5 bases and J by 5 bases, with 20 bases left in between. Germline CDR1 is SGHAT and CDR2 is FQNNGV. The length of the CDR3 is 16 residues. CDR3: CASSPVGTGIRDTQYF. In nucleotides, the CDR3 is TGTGCCAGCAGCCCCGTTGGGACTGGGATTAGAGATACGCAGTATTTT.

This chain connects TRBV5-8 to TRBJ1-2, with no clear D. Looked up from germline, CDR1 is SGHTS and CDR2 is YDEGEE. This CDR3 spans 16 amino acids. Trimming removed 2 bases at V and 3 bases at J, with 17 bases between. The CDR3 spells CASSFSGEGLYYGYTF. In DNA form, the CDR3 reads TGTGCCAGCAGCTTTAGCGGGGAAGGGTTGTACTATGGCTACACCTTC.

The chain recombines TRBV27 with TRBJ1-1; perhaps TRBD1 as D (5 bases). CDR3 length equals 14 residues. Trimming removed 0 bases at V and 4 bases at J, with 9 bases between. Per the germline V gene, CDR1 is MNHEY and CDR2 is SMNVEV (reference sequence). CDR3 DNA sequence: TGTGCCAGCAGTTTATCCGGGGGTAGCACTGAAGCTTTCTTT. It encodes CASSLSGGSTEAFF.

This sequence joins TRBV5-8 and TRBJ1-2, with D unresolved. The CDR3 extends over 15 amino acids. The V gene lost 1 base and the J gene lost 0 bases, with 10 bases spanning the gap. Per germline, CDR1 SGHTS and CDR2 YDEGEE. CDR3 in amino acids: CASSLRGLTNYGYTF. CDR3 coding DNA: TGTGCCAGCAGCTTGAGAGGGCTTACTAACTATGGCTACACCTTC.

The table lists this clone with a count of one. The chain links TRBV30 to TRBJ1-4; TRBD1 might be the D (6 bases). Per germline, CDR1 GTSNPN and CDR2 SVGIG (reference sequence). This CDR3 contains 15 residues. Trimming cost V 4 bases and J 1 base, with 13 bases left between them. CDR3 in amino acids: CAWKDRSLTNEKLFF. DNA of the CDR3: TGTGCCTGGAAGGACAGATCTTTAACTAATGAAAAACTGTTTTTT.

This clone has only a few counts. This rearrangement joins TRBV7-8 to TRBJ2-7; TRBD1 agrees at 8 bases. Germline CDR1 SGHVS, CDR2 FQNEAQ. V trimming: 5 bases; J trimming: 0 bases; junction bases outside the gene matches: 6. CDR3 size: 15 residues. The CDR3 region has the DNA TGTGCCAGCAGCCCAGGACAGGGACCCTCCTACGAGCAGTACTTC. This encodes CASSPGQGPSYEQYF. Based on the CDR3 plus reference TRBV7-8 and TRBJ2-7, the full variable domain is GAGVSQSPRYKVAKRGQDVALRCDPISGHVSLFWYQQALGQGPEFLTYFQNEAQLDKSGLPSDRFFAERPEGSVSTLKIQRTQQEDSAVYLCASSPGQGPSYEQYFGPGTRLTVT.

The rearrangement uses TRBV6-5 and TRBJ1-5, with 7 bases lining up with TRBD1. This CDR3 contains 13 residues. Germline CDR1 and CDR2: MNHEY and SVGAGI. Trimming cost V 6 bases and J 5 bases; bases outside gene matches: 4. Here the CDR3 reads CASRVTGDQPQHF. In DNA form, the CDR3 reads TGTGCCAGCAGGGTAACAGGGGATCAGCCCCAGCATTTT.

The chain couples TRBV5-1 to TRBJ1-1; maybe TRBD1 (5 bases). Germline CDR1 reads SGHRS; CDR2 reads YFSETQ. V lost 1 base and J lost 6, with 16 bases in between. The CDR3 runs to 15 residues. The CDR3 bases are TGCGCCAGCAGCTTGTCGGGGGGTGGGTATCCTGAAGCTTTCTTT. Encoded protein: CASSLSGGGYPEAFF.

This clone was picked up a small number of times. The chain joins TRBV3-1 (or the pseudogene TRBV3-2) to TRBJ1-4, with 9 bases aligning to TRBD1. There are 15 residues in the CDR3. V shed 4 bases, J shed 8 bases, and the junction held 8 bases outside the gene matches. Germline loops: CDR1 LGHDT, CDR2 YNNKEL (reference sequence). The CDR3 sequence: CASSPGTGLKEKLFF. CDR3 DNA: TGTGCCAGCAGCCCCGGGACAGGGCTCAAAGAAAAACTGTTTTTT.

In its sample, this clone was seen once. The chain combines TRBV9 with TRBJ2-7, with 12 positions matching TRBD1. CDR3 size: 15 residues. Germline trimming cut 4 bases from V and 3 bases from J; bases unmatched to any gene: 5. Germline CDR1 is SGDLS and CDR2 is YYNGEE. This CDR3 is CASSPGTGGGYEQYF. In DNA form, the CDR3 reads TGTGCCAGCAGCCCGGGGACAGGGGGCGGCTACGAGCAGTACTTC.